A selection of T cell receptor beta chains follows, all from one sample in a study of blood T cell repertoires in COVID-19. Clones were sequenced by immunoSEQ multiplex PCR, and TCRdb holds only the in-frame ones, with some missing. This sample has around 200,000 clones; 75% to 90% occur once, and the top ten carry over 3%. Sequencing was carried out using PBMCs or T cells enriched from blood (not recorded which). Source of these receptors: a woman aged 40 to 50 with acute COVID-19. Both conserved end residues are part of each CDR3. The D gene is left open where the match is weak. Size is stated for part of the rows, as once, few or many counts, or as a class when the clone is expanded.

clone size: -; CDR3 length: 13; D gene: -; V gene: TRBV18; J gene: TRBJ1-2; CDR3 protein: CASSPLQGDGYTF; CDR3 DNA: TGTGCCAGCTCACCATTGCAGGGTGACGGCTACACCTTC
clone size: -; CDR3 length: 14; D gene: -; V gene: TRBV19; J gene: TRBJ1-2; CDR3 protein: CASSIHQGYYGYTF; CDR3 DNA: TGTGCCAGTAGTATTCACCAGGGCTACTATGGCTACACCTTC
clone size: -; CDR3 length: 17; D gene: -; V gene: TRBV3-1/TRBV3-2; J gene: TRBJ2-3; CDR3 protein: CASSLSRELRSTDTQYF; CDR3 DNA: TGTGCCAGCAGCCTCTCACGGGAACTAAGAAGCACAGATACGCAGTATTTT
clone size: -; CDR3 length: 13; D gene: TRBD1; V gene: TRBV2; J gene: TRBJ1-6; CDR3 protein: CAIRDRPSSPLHF; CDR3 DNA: TGTGCCATCCGGGACAGGCCATCTTCACCCCTCCACTTT
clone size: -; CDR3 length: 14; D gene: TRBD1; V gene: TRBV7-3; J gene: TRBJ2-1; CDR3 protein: CASSFYGQVSEQFF; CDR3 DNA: TGTGCCAGCAGCTTTTATGGACAGGTCAGTGAGCAGTTCTTC
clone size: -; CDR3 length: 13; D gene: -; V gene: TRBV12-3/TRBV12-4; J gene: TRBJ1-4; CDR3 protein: CASSLVGAQKLFF; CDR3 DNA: TGTGCCAGCAGTTTGGTTGGGGCTCAAAAACTGTTTTTT
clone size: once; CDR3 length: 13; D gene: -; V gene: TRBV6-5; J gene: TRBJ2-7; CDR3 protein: CASRFTGTYEQYF; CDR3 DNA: TGTGCCAGCAGATTTACAGGTACCTACGAGCAGTACTTC
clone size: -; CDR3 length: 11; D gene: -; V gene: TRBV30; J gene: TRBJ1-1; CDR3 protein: CAWSRGTEAFF; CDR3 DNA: TGTGCCTGGAGCAGGGGCACTGAAGCTTTCTTT
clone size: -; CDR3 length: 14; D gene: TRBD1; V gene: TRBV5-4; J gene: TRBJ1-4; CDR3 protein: CASSVQGAAEKLFF; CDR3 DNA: TGTGCCAGCAGCGTTCAGGGGGCCGCTGAAAAACTGTTTTTT
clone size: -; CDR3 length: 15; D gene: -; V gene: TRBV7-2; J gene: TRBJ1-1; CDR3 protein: CASSLESRRNTEAFF; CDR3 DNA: TGTGCCAGCAGCCTAGAATCGAGAAGGAACACTGAAGCTTTCTTT
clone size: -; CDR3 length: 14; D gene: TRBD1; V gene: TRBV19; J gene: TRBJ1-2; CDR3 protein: CASSFRQGNYGYTF; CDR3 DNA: TGTGCCAGTAGTTTCCGACAGGGTAACTATGGCTACACCTTC